The 29 T cell receptor beta chains in this list originate from one sample, sequenced in a study of blood T cell repertoires in COVID-19. Some clones are missing from TCRdb's copy, which holds only in-frame ones; the method was immunoSEQ multiplex PCR. The table records about 190,000 clones, 80% to 90% of them present only once. Sequencing was done on a sample of peripheral blood. The receptors shown here come from a man aged 25-45 years with active or convalescent COVID-19.

The chain links TRBV5-1 to TRBJ2-7; no clear D gene. The CDR3 has 14 amino acids. V gave up 5 bases and J gave up 4 bases, with 16 bases separating them. The germline V gene has CDR1 SGHRS and CDR2 YFSETQ. CDR3 loop: CASSTTVVTYEQYF. The CDR3 DNA follows: TGCGCCAGCAGTACCACAGTCGTAACTTACGAGCAGTACTTC.

This clone showed up just a few times. V gene TRBV12-3 or TRBV12-4 combines with J gene TRBJ2-7; D is ambiguous. Trimming shortened V by 3 bases and J by 0 bases, and 6 bases separated the two germline ends. This CDR3 has 13 residues. The CDR3 DNA follows: TGTGCCAGCAGTTTGCGCACCTCCTACGAGCAGTACTTC. Its translation is CASSLRTSYEQYF.

The chain combines TRBV5-5 with TRBJ1-1; the D gene is possibly TRBD1 (5 bases). CDR1 and CDR2 (germline): SGHKS, YYEKEE (reference sequence). This CDR3 region has 15 residues. V lost 2 bases, J lost 3 bases, and 14 bases lay in between. The CDR3 DNA is TGTGCCAGCAGCTTATTTCGAGGGGAGGACACTGAAGCTTTCTTT. Protein: CASSLFRGEDTEAFF.

The chain employs TRBV5-1 and TRBJ1-1; 12 bases are shared with TRBD1. The V gene end was trimmed by 3 bases and the J gene end by 1 base; junction bases not matched to a gene: 10. Germline assignment: CDR1 SGHRS and CDR2 YFSETQ. This CDR3 spans 18 amino acids. The CDR3 DNA reads as TGCGCCAGCAGCTCGGGGACAGGGGGCTCTTCTTCGAACACTGAAGCTTTCTTT. The encoded protein is CASSSGTGGSSSNTEAFF.

The chain uses TRBV19 and TRBJ1-6, with TRBD1 identical over 7 bases. Germline V CDR1 and CDR2: LNHDA, SQIVND (reference sequence). Trimming at V came to 4 bases and at J to 0 bases, leaving 0 bases not matched to a gene. This CDR3 region has 15 residues. CDR3: CASSTGGSYNSPLHF. The DNA of the CDR3 is TGTGCCAGTAGTACAGGGGGCTCCTATAATTCACCCCTCCACTTT.

The chain recombines TRBV9 with TRBJ1-2; tentative D call: TRBD1 (5 bases). Trimming pared 7 bases from V and 6 bases from J, leaving 13 bases between. The V gene's germline CDR1 is SGDLS and CDR2 YYNGEE. The CDR3 has 12 amino acids. The CDR3 is CASGDVRDGYTF. CDR3 bases: TGTGCCAGCGGGGATGTCAGGGATGGCTACACCTTC.

The V gene is TRBV12-5, the J gene TRBJ1-1; D perhaps matches TRBD1 (5 bases). CDR3 length equals 14 residues. Between the trimmed V and J ends, which lost 3 bases and 6 bases, there was a span of 14 bases. CDR1 and CDR2 from the germline V gene are LGHNT and FRNRAP. CDR3 protein: CASGFQGSGAEAFF. The CDR3 DNA reads as TGTGCTAGTGGTTTTCAAGGATCGGGGGCTGAAGCTTTCTTT.

The genes are TRBV19 and TRBJ2-2; no clear D gene. CDR1 LNHDA and CDR2 SQIVND come from the germline V gene (reference sequence). V lost 5 bases and J 6 bases, leaving 7 bases between the germline ends. The CDR3 runs 12 residues. CDR3 nucleotides: TGTGCCAGTAGTCTCCCTTCCGGGGAGCTGTTTTTT. This codes for CASSLPSGELFF.

The chain combines TRBV19 with TRBJ1-5; D is possibly TRBD1 (5 bases). The V gene lost 1 base and the J gene lost 5 bases, with 12 bases spanning the gap. The germline V gene has CDR1 LNHDA and CDR2 SQIVND (reference sequence). The CDR3 runs to 15 residues. The DNA of the CDR3 is TGTGCCAGTAGTATAGGGGGGGTAAACTATCAGCCCCAGCATTTT. It translates to CASSIGGVNYQPQHF.

To note about this clone: The junction and the germline gene differ at one end; a read error may be behind it. V and J are TRBV6-5 and TRBJ1-1, with D perhaps TRBD1 (5 bases). From germline, CDR1 is MNHEY and CDR2 SVGAGI. This CDR3 comprises 12 residues. CDR3 coding DNA: TGTGCCAGCAGTGACTCCGCAGGGAAAGCTTTCTTT. Its protein product is CASSDSAGKAFF.

The chain links TRBV6-6 to TRBJ1-4; D ambiguous. This CDR3 spans 15 amino acids. The ends were cut back, 2 bases at V and 8 bases at J, with 15 bases in the middle. In germline, CDR1 is MNHNY, CDR2 SVGAGI (reference sequence). CDR3 protein: CASSYPQKSGEKLFF. The CDR3 region has the DNA TGTGCCAGCAGTTACCCACAGAAGTCGGGGGAAAAACTGTTTTTT.

The chain is built from TRBV15 and TRBJ1-2, with D perhaps TRBD1 (6 bases). Germline CDR1 reads LNHNV; CDR2 reads YYDKDF (reference sequence). The length of the CDR3 is 18 residues. The V gene lost 0 bases and the J gene lost 3 bases, with 20 bases spanning the gap. This CDR3 reads CATSRDQIWDIADYGYTF. The CDR3 region has the DNA TGTGCCACCAGCAGAGATCAGATCTGGGACATCGCCGACTATGGCTACACCTTC.

V gene TRBV28 combines with J gene TRBJ1-2; D is uncertain. CDR1 is MDHEN and CDR2 is SYDVKM in the germline V gene. The CDR3 runs to 11 residues. The V and J ends lost 4 bases and 7 bases respectively, with 7 bases between them. The CDR3 sequence is CASSSLSGYTF. CDR3 sequence (DNA): TGTGCCAGCAGTTCCCTCTCTGGCTACACCTTC.

In nucleotides, the CDR3 is TGTGCCAGCAGCTTAGTGGGGTCGGGAGGCCTCTACGAGCAGTACTTC. Its protein product is CASSLVGSGGLYEQYF. The rearrangement uses TRBV7-8 and TRBJ2-7; TRBD2 aligns across 7 bases. Germline values: CDR1 SGHVS, CDR2 FQNEAQ. The CDR3 totals 16 residues. The V segment lost 1 base and the J segment 3 bases; nucleotides outside the gene matches: 9.

This clone occurred once. This chain joins TRBV7-9 and TRBJ1-4, with D possibly being TRBD1 (6 bases). V was trimmed by 0 bases and J by 4 bases, leaving 6 bases between them. This CDR3 is 14 amino acids long. Germline V CDR1 and CDR2: SEHNR, FQNEAQ (reference sequence). The CDR3 reads CASSLAGGNEKLFF. The CDR3 DNA is TGTGCCAGCAGCTTAGCAGGGGGTAATGAAAAACTGTTTTTT. The complete variable domain, with remaining parts taken from reference TRBV7-9 and TRBJ1-4, reads DTGVSQNPRHKITKRGQNVTFRCDPISEHNRLYWYRQTLGQGPEFLTYFQNEAQLEKSRLLSDRFSAERPKGSFSTLEIQRTEQGDSAMYLCASSLAGGNEKLFFGSGTQLSVL.

The sample holds a few counts of this clone. The CDR3 spells CASSPGTGASNQPQHF. In DNA form, the CDR3 reads TGTGCCAGCAGTCCCGGGACAGGGGCGAGCAATCAGCCCCAGCATTTT. The rearrangement uses TRBV6-2 or TRBV6-3 and TRBJ1-5; TRBD1 agrees at 10 bases. The trim removed 5 bases at V and 1 base at J, leaving 5 bases unmatched. CDR3 length equals 16 residues. CDR1 is MNHEY and CDR2 is SVGEGT in the germline V gene.

This chain links TRBV19 with TRBJ1-2, with 7 bases identical to TRBD1. Losses at the gene ends were 3 bases for V and 1 base for J; bases not matched to a gene: 2. Germline assignment: CDR1 LNHDA and CDR2 SQIVND (reference sequence). The CDR3 runs 14 residues. Here the CDR3 DNA reads TGTGCCAGTAGTATTAGACAGGGTAACTATGGCTACACCTTC. Translation: CASSIRQGNYGYTF.

This clone was observed a few times. The gene calls are TRBV6-6 and TRBJ2-5; D uncertain. Germline V lookup: CDR1 MNHNY, CDR2 SVGAGI (reference sequence). The CDR3 loop spans 13 amino acids. Trimming removed 2 bases from V and 3 bases from J, with 7 bases in between. The CDR3 DNA reads as TGTGCCAGCAGTTACACAGAAGAAGAGACCCAGTACTTC. Its protein product is CASSYTEEETQYF.

This clone was seen a handful of times. The rearrangement joins TRBV4-1 to TRBJ1-4; D gene unclear. The germline V and J ends were trimmed by 1 base and 5 bases, with 5 bases remaining between them. This CDR3 spans 13 amino acids. Germline CDR1 MGHRA, CDR2 YSYEKL. The CDR3 DNA sequence: TGCGCCAGCAGCCAAGTTATGAATGAAAAACTGTTTTTT. It yields the protein CASSQVMNEKLFF.

This chain links TRBV7-2 with TRBJ1-1, with 7 bases identical to TRBD1. V gave up 5 bases and J gave up 1 base; unmatched junction bases: 4. From germline, CDR1 is SGHTA and CDR2 FQGNSA. This CDR3 is 14 amino acids long. The CDR3 loop reads CASSPDRENTEAFF. For the CDR3, the DNA is TGTGCCAGCAGCCCCGACAGGGAGAACACTGAAGCTTTCTTT. The full variable domain, its missing parts supplied by reference TRBV7-2 and TRBJ1-1, is GAGVSQSPSNKVTEKGKDVELRCDPISGHTALYWYRQSLGQGLEFLIYFQGNSAPDKSGLPSDRFSAERTGGSVSTLTIQRTQQEDSAVYLCASSPDRENTEAFFGQGTRLTVV.

The chain combines TRBV28 with TRBJ1-2; 7 bases are a match to TRBD1. With V trimmed by 6 bases and J by 3 bases, 7 bases remained unmatched. This CDR3 is built from 14 residues. Germline V gene data show CDR1 as MDHEN and CDR2 as SYDVKM. The CDR3 DNA reads TGTGCCAGCAGAGGGGACAGATGGGACTATGGCTACACCTTC. The encoded protein is CASRGDRWDYGYTF.

This clone was seen just once. V and J are TRBV6-2 or TRBV6-3 and TRBJ2-2; the D is unclear. From germline, CDR1 is MNHEY and CDR2 SVGEGT. CDR3 size: 11 residues. Trimming cost V 2 bases and J 9 bases, with 4 bases left between them. CDR3 sequence: CASSYTWELFF. Written as DNA, the CDR3 is TGTGCCAGCAGTTACACATGGGAGCTGTTTTTT.

V usage is TRBV2 and J usage is TRBJ2-1, with 9 bases aligning to TRBD1. The J segment lost 7 bases and the V segment lost 8 bases, leaving 9 bases of the junction unmatched. Per germline, CDR1 SNHLY and CDR2 FYNNEI. This CDR3 region has 14 residues. The CDR3 region has the DNA TGTGCCAGCCGACGACAGGGGGGCGGGAATGAGCAGTTCTTC. Translating gives CASRRQGGGNEQFF.

The V call is TRBV19, the J call TRBJ1-2; D is perhaps TRBD1 (6 bases). The V gene lost 7 bases and the J gene lost 2 bases, with 14 bases spanning the gap. The CDR3 has 14 residues. The germline gives CDR1 LNHDA, CDR2 SQIVND (reference sequence). This CDR3 reads CASTPGAGNYGYTF. The CDR3 region has the DNA TGTGCCAGTACCCCAGGGGCAGGCAACTATGGCTACACCTTC.

The rearrangement links TRBV19 to TRBJ1-2; D may be TRBD1 (5 bases). Germline values: CDR1 LNHDA, CDR2 SQIVND (reference sequence). The CDR3 runs to 12 residues. V was cut by 6 bases and J by 8 bases, with 13 bases left in between. CDR3 residues: CASRYRQEGYTF. The CDR3 DNA follows: TGTGCCAGTAGGTACAGGCAGGAGGGCTACACCTTC.

V and J are TRBV5-1 and TRBJ2-1; TRBD1 is a possible D gene (5 bases). Germline V gene data show CDR1 as SGHRS and CDR2 as YFSETQ. The CDR3 has 13 residues. The V end was cut by 4 bases, the J end by 4 bases, with 9 bases between. Written as DNA, the CDR3 is TGCGCCAGCAGCCTTGACAGTTACAATGAGCAGTTCTTC. It specifies CASSLDSYNEQFF.

The CDR3 DNA reads TGTGCCAGCAGTTTTCCCAACAGGGGGCGCGGGACTGAAGCTTTCTTT. Protein sequence: CASSFPNRGRGTEAFF. This chain links TRBV27 with TRBJ1-1; TRBD1 matches 9 bases. Germline values: CDR1 MNHEY, CDR2 SMNVEV (reference sequence). This CDR3 contains 16 residues. V gave up 3 bases and J gave up 5 bases; unmatched junction bases: 10.

This chain uses TRBV27 with TRBJ1-1, with a tentative D call TRBD1 (6 bases). This CDR3 contains 16 residues. Trimming removed 6 bases from V and 4 bases from J, with 21 bases in between. Germline loops: CDR1 MNHEY, CDR2 SMNVEV (reference sequence). The CDR3 here is CASRAGGRWASTEAFF. DNA for the CDR3: TGTGCCAGCAGGGCGGGGGGGCGATGGGCATCCACTGAAGCTTTCTTT.

The chain has TRBV6-2 or TRBV6-3 and TRBJ1-2; 12 bases are a match to TRBD1. Germline lookup yields CDR1 MNHEY and CDR2 SVGEGT. The CDR3 runs 15 residues. V was pared by 0 bases and J by 7 bases, with 3 bases of the junction left unmatched. The CDR3 nucleotides are TGTGCCAGCAGTTACTCGGGACAGGGGGCGGTTGGCTACACCTTC. Amino acids: CASSYSGQGAVGYTF.